The source of this T cell receptor beta chain is a study of blood T cell repertoires in COVID-19. Study-wide background: PBMCs, B-cell-depleted T cells, or T cells were the source of the cDNA or gDNA that made up the material.

The CDR3 has 13 amino acids. CDR1 and CDR2 (germline): GTSNPN, SVGIG (reference sequence). The V and J ends lost 0 bases and 5 bases respectively, with 10 bases between them. Assay used: immunoSEQ multiplex PCR; TCRdb lists only in-frame clones, some missing. In the table there are fewer than 500,000 clones, 81% of which are singletons. The chain joins TRBV30 to TRBJ1-1; D remains ambiguous. Sequenced sample: peripheral blood. The sequence was collected from a human donor with acute or convalescent COVID-19. The donor label of this sample is uncertain. CDR3 sequence (DNA): TGTGCCTGGAGTGTCCTCAGCGGAACTGAAGCTTTCTTT. Protein: CAWSVLSGTEAFF.